These 5 T cell receptor beta chains were sequenced from one sample in a study of blood T cells in healthy people across ages. Combining a sample-barcoded 5' primer with a J-beta primer mix, a second PCR ran for roughly 7 to 11 cycles. TCRdb re-called the 5' RACE reads through MiXCR, storing one row per CDR3 protein. The table lists 800,000 or so distinct CDR3 sequences, 55% to 65% of them singletons. The sample consisted of blood. The source is a man aged 30-40 years in good health.

The chain uses TRBV9 and TRBJ2-7; TRBD2 matches at 11 bases. The V gene end was trimmed by 4 bases and the J gene end by 3 bases; junction bases not matched to a gene: 6. This CDR3 is built from 15 residues. Germline loops: CDR1 SGDLS, CDR2 YYNGEE. CDR3 in amino acids: CASSPRLAGNYEQYF. The CDR3 DNA follows: TGTGCCAGCAGCCCCCGACTAGCGGGGAACTACGAGCAGTACTTC.

This clonotype was seen a few times. The rearrangement uses TRBV7-2 and TRBJ2-7; D is undetermined. The CDR3 runs 15 residues. V lost 1 base and J 0 bases, leaving 10 bases between the germline ends. The V gene's germline CDR1 is SGHTA and CDR2 FQGNSA. The CDR3 sequence: CASSLGGSSSYEQYF. The CDR3 nucleotides read TGTGCCAGCAGCTTAGGCGGCAGCTCCTCCTACGAGCAGTACTTC.

This clonotype was seen a few times. The chain is built from TRBV7-2 and TRBJ2-7; the D gene could be TRBD1 or TRBD2 (6 bases each). Between the trimmed V and J ends, which lost 3 bases and 2 bases, there was a span of 17 bases. Germline loops: CDR1 SGHTA, CDR2 FQGNSA. The CDR3 covers 16 residues. The CDR3 region has the DNA TGTGCCAGCAGCTTTTTGGGGGGCGTGGGGGCCTACGAGCAGTACTTC. It encodes CASSFLGGVGAYEQYF.

The chain combines TRBV4-3 with TRBJ2-5; possible D gene TRBD2, 6 bases. The V end lost 4 bases, the J end lost 4 bases, and 10 bases lay between the germline ends. The CDR3 is made up of 13 amino acids. Per germline, CDR1 LGHNA and CDR2 YSLEER. CDR3 coding DNA: TGCGCCAGCAGCCGACTAGAGATAGAGACCCAGTACTTC. Translated: CASSRLEIETQYF.

The V gene is TRBV28, the J gene TRBJ2-7, with D possibly being TRBD2 (5 bases). The CDR3 extends over 14 amino acids. V was shortened by 6 bases and J by 3 bases, with 15 bases between the two germline ends. The germline gives CDR1 MDHEN, CDR2 SYDVKM. The CDR3 region is CASSYGLRIYEQYF. CDR3 nucleotides: TGTGCCAGCAGCTACGGACTGAGGATCTACGAGCAGTACTTC.